This passage covers 8 T cell receptor beta chains from one sample sequenced in a study of shared clonotypes between healthy human individuals. Sequencing used immunoSEQ multiplex PCR; TCRdb keeps in-frame clones, though not all of them. The top ten hold approximately 13% of the sample, which has roughly 500,000 clones, roughly 77% seen once. What was sequenced was PBMCs. These receptors were obtained from a middle-aged woman in good health. Some clones in this sample may be carry-over from other donors' samples.

The chain couples TRBV11-3 to TRBJ2-1; D is unresolved. The CDR3 covers 15 residues. Per the germline V gene, CDR1 is SGHNT and CDR2 is YENEEA. Deletions cut 1 base from V and 4 bases from J, with 11 bases between. The CDR3 DNA reads as TGTGCCAGCAGCTTAGGGCCACCTATTTACAATGAGCAGTTCTTC. It is translated as CASSLGPPIYNEQFF.

The V call is TRBV27, the J call TRBJ2-1; D uncertain. Trimming took off 4 bases at V and 0 bases at J, with 13 bases between the two ends. The length of the CDR3 is 16 residues. Germline CDR1 is MNHEY and CDR2 is SMNVEV (reference sequence). In nucleotides, the CDR3 is TGTGCCAGCAGTTACCGGTCCGTAAGCTCCTACAATGAGCAGTTCTTC. Protein: CASSYRSVSSYNEQFF.

For this clone: Distinct nucleotide sequences in the sample also encode this CDR3. The rearrangement uses TRBV27 and TRBJ2-7, with D unclear. This CDR3 region has 13 residues. The V and J ends lost 3 bases and 2 bases respectively, with 8 bases between them. Germline V lookup: CDR1 MNHEY, CDR2 SMNVEV (reference sequence). The CDR3 protein is CASSFVGPYEQYF. The CDR3 DNA reads TGTGCCAGCAGTTTCGTAGGTCCCTACGAGCAGTACTTC.

The chain has TRBV4-1 and TRBJ2-1; D gene ambiguous. Germline V CDR1 and CDR2: MGHRA, YSYEKL. The CDR3 runs 16 residues. V was shortened by 0 bases and J by 6 bases, with 15 bases between the two germline ends. The DNA for the CDR3 is TGCGCCAGCAGCCAAGATAGGGCGGCCCTATCCAATGAGCAGTTCTTC. As protein: CASSQDRAALSNEQFF.

The chain couples TRBV11-2 to TRBJ2-7; D possibly matches TRBD1 or TRBD2 (5 bases each). The CDR3 is 13 amino acids. V was trimmed by 5 bases and J by 3 bases, leaving 11 bases between them. Per the germline V gene, CDR1 is SGHAT and CDR2 is FQNNGV. The CDR3 region has the DNA TGTGCCAGCAGCCCGGGACGGTACTACGAGCAGTACTTC. Protein product: CASSPGRYYEQYF. Complete variable domain (other parts from reference TRBV11-2 and TRBJ2-7): EAGVAQSPRYKIIEKRQSVAFWCNPISGHATLYWYQQILGQGPKLLIQFQNNGVVDDSQLPKDRFSAERLKGVDSTLKIQPAKLEDSAVYLCASSPGRYYEQYFGPGTRLTVT.

This chain links TRBV27 with TRBJ1-6, with 8 nucleotides matching TRBD1. The length of the CDR3 is 14 residues. CDR1 MNHEY and CDR2 SMNVEV come from the germline V gene (reference sequence). V was clipped by 5 bases and J by 8 bases; unmatched bases: 5. The CDR3 is CASSAQGAHSPLHF. The CDR3 coding sequence is TGTGCCAGCAGTGCCCAGGGGGCCCATTCACCCCTCCACTTT.

The chain links TRBV27 to TRBJ2-1; TRBD1 agrees at 8 bases. Germline lookup yields CDR1 MNHEY and CDR2 SMNVEV (reference sequence). The CDR3 contains 14 residues. V lost 5 bases and J lost 6; bases outside the gene matches: 6. The CDR3 coding sequence is TGTGCCAGCAGTCGGACAGGGATAGGCAATGAGCAGTTCTTC. As protein: CASSRTGIGNEQFF.

This chain connects TRBV2 to TRBJ2-1; TRBD2 matches 12 bases. Germline V gene data show CDR1 as SNHLY and CDR2 as FYNNEI. The CDR3 is made up of 15 amino acids. Trimming removed 6 bases from V and 2 bases from J; junction bases left unmatched: 2. CDR3 region: CASRASGRAYNEQFF. The CDR3 DNA follows: TGTGCCAGCAGAGCTAGCGGGAGGGCCTACAATGAGCAGTTCTTC.